What follows are 16 T cell receptor beta chains derived from one specimen sequenced in a study of human T cells and chemical hapten exposure. TCRdb fed the RACE reads into MiXCR, producing one record per CDR3 protein. The sample yields about 100,000 distinct CDR3 sequences, roughly 10% seen once. Time point described: patch test 2, 6 weeks after DPC sensitization. The treatment here: therapeutic diphenylcyclopropenone sensitization with weekly scalp DPC. The starting material was whole blood, obtained in connection with sensitization to the hapten diphenylcyclopropenone (DPC). The receptors were gathered from a woman aged 35 to 49 with alopecia areata. Some clones in this sample may be carry-over from other donors' samples.

This clonotype was seen only a few times. This chain links TRBV18 with TRBJ1-1; D is perhaps TRBD1 (5 bases). Per germline, CDR1 KGHSH and CDR2 LQKENI. V lost 1 base, J lost 4 bases, and 10 bases lay in between. The CDR3 is made up of 14 amino acids. CDR3 protein: CASSPLLGGTEAFF. The DNA for the CDR3 is TGTGCCAGCTCACCACTTTTGGGGGGCACTGAAGCTTTCTTT. Full variable domain (missing parts from reference TRBV18 and TRBJ1-1): NAGVMQNPRHLVRRRGQEARLRCSPMKGHSHVYWYRQLPEEGLKFMVYLQKENIIDESGMPKERFSAEFPKEGPSILRIQQVVRGDSAAYFCASSPLLGGTEAFFGQGTRLTVV.

In this sample, this clonotype turned up many times. This CDR3 is CASSRHYRGPGDTQYF. CDR3 sequence (DNA): TGTGCCAGCAGTCGACACTACAGGGGGCCTGGAGATACGCAGTATTTT. The J gene is TRBJ2-3, the V gene TRBV6-2 or TRBV6-3, with TRBD1 identical over 9 bases. The V and J ends lost 5 bases and 5 bases, in that order; junction bases with no gene match: 11. This CDR3 region has 16 residues. The germline V gene encodes CDR1 MNHEY and CDR2 SVGEGT.

This chain uses TRBV15 with TRBJ2-5; D gene uncertain. The V end was cut by 5 bases, the J end by 2 bases, with 6 bases between. The germline gives CDR1 LNHNV, CDR2 YYDKDF (reference sequence). This CDR3 is built from 12 residues. This chain's CDR3 is CATSGKQETQYF. The CDR3 DNA sequence: TGTGCCACCAGCGGGAAGCAAGAGACCCAGTACTTC.

The CDR3 DNA reads TGTGCCATCAGTGACCTAGAAAGAGGGAGACAAGAGACCCAGTACTTC. As protein: CAISDLERGRQETQYF. The J gene is TRBJ2-5, the V gene TRBV10-3; tentatively, D is TRBD2 (5 bases). Looked up from germline, CDR1 is ENHRY and CDR2 is SYGVKD. This CDR3 is built from 16 residues. V shed 3 bases and J shed 2 bases, with 16 bases lying between them.

The J gene is TRBJ1-4, the V gene TRBV11-2, with TRBD1 matching over 7 bases. This CDR3 spans 18 amino acids. The V segment lost 1 base and the J segment 3 bases; nucleotides outside the gene matches: 11. The germline gives CDR1 SGHAT, CDR2 FQNNGV. CDR3 nucleotide sequence: TGTGCCAGCAGCTTAGTCTCGACAGGGCGGAGGGCTAATGAAAAACTGTTTTTT. Its protein product is CASSLVSTGRRANEKLFF.

The rearrangement uses TRBV5-6 and TRBJ1-5, with D perhaps matching TRBD1 (5 bases). The germline V gene has CDR1 SGHDT and CDR2 YYEEEE. CDR3 length equals 14 residues. The V and J ends lost 0 bases and 5 bases respectively, with 9 bases between them. CDR3 in amino acids: CASSLAGGHQPQHF. The CDR3 DNA follows: TGTGCCAGCAGCTTGGCCGGGGGTCATCAGCCCCAGCATTTT.

This chain joins TRBV4-3 and TRBJ1-1; tentative D call: TRBD1 (5 bases). V lost 0 bases, J lost 7 bases, and 12 bases lay in between. The CDR3 has 14 residues. CDR1 is LGHNA and CDR2 is YSLEER in the germline V gene. CDR3 in DNA: TGCGCCAGCAGCCAAGAGGGGGGGTTGGATGAAGCTTTCTTT. This gives the protein CASSQEGGLDEAFF.

In this sample, this clonotype turned up a few times. The rearrangement uses TRBV6-6 and TRBJ2-1; 11 nucleotides align to TRBD2. Germline CDR1 MNHNY, CDR2 SVGAGI (reference sequence). The CDR3 totals 16 residues. Trimming cost V 5 bases and J 6 bases; bases outside gene matches: 9. CDR3 in DNA: TGTGCCAGCAGTGGCCGTAGCGGGAGGGCAGGCAATGAGCAGTTCTTC. This encodes CASSGRSGRAGNEQFF.

This sequence joins TRBV11-2 and TRBJ2-3, with unresolved D. Trimming stripped 1 base from V and 0 bases from J, with 8 bases between. The CDR3 extends over 15 amino acids. Germline CDR1 is SGHAT and CDR2 is FQNNGV. This chain's CDR3 is CASSLVAPSTDTQYF. CDR3 bases: TGTGCCAGCAGCTTAGTTGCGCCCAGCACAGATACGCAGTATTTT.

The chain employs TRBV12-3 or TRBV12-4 and TRBJ1-1; 11 bases are a match to TRBD1. The CDR3 extends over 15 amino acids. With V trimmed by 5 bases and J by 10 bases, 12 bases remained unmatched. As DNA, the CDR3 is TGTGCCAGCAGTCTTATCGGACAGGGGGCGTTAAGAGCTTTCTTT. It encodes CASSLIGQGALRAFF.

In this sample, this clonotype turned up many times. The chain is built from TRBV12-3 or TRBV12-4 and TRBJ2-7; the D call may be TRBD1 or TRBD2 (6 bases each). The CDR3 covers 14 residues. V was trimmed by 4 bases and J by 2 bases, leaving 12 bases between them. This CDR3 is CASSWGDITYEQYF. CDR3 DNA sequence: TGTGCCAGCAGTTGGGGGGACATTACCTACGAGCAGTACTTC.

This clonotype has a count of ten or more. The V and J genes are TRBV28 and TRBJ1-3; D possibly corresponds to TRBD1 (5 bases). Trimming pared 1 base from V and 0 bases from J, leaving 13 bases between. Per the germline V gene, CDR1 is MDHEN and CDR2 is SYDVKM. The CDR3 has 17 amino acids. The CDR3 DNA sequence: TGTGCCAGCAGTTTATTGTCCAGGGCCCTCTCTGGAAACACCATATATTTT. This sequence encodes CASSLLSRALSGNTIYF.

This clonotype was detected many times. V and J are TRBV18 and TRBJ2-1, with TRBD1 matching 10 bases. The CDR3 extends over 12 amino acids. V trimming: 10 bases; J trimming: 6 bases; junction bases outside the gene matches: 3. Germline-derived CDR1 and CDR2 are KGHSH and LQKENI. CDR3 DNA: TGTGCCAACGGACAGGGGGGCAATGAGCAGTTCTTC. Translation gives CANGQGGNEQFF.

Worth noting for this clonotype: It may be a read error: a sequence one base away is much more abundant. CDR3 sequence: CASNSSGSSNEQFF. As DNA, the CDR3 is TGTGCCAGCAATTCTAGCGGGAGCTCTAATGAGCAGTTCTTC. The chain combines TRBV7-8 with TRBJ2-1, with 10 positions matching TRBD2. J was trimmed by 7 bases and V by 7 bases; bases with no gene match: 7. Germline V gene data show CDR1 as SGHVS and CDR2 as FQNEAQ. The CDR3 runs to 14 residues. Looking up the rest from reference TRBV7-8 and TRBJ2-1 gives the full variable domain: GAGVSQSPRYKVAKRGQDVALRCDPISGHVSLFWYQQALGQGPEFLTYFQNEAQLDKSGLPSDRFFAERPEGSVSTLKIQRTQQEDSAVYLCASNSSGSSNEQFFGPGTRLTVL.

The V gene is TRBV20-1, the J gene TRBJ2-7; 16 nucleotides align to TRBD2. The CDR3 runs 17 residues. CDR1 and CDR2 (germline): DFQATT, SNEGSKA (reference sequence). Losses at the gene ends were 1 base for V and 4 bases for J; bases not matched to a gene: 7. The CDR3 DNA follows: TGCAGTGCTAGAGGGTCCGGGACTAGCGGGAGGGGGTACGAGCAGTACTTC. Translation gives CSARGSGTSGRGYEQYF.

This clonotype was recorded many times. The chain joins TRBV3-1 to TRBJ1-5, with D maybe TRBD1 (5 bases). This CDR3 region has 13 residues. The germline CDR1 and CDR2 sequences are LGHDT and YNNKEL (reference sequence). Between the trimmed V and J ends, which lost 1 base and 6 bases, there was a span of 7 bases. In DNA form, the CDR3 reads TGTGCCAGCAGCCAAGGTCAGGGTCAGCCCCAGCATTTT. Its translation is CASSQGQGQPQHF.